These 2 T cell receptor beta chains share one sample of origin, sequenced in a study of response to subunit inactivated influenza vaccine. TCRdb reanalysed the RT-PCR reads using MiXCR and keeps one entry per CDR3 protein. The sample has over 400,000 distinct CDR3 sequences; 10% to 15% are singletons. Source: PBMCs from blood, taken roughly 48 days after vaccination. All receptors derive from a man in his fifties or sixties who received an inactivated influenza vaccine.

The chain uses TRBV10-3 and TRBJ2-3, with 7 nucleotides matching TRBD1. The V gene's germline CDR1 is ENHRY and CDR2 SYGVKD. The CDR3 is made up of 14 amino acids. V lost 10 bases and J lost 4; bases outside the gene matches: 11. In DNA form, the CDR3 reads TGTGCCACAACGACAGGGTCGGATTCAGATACGCAGTATTTT. It yields the protein CATTTGSDSDTQYF.

The chain recombines TRBV15 with TRBJ2-5; tentatively, D is TRBD1 (6 bases). The V end lost 0 bases, the J end lost 5 bases, and 13 bases lay between the germline ends. CDR1 LNHNV and CDR2 YYDKDF come from the germline V gene (reference sequence). The CDR3 is 15 residues long. The CDR3 bases are TGTGCCACCAGCAGAGATCGAGGGGGAATGGAGACCCAGTACTTC. The encoded protein is CATSRDRGGMETQYF.